These 7 T cell receptor beta chains came from one sample sequenced in a study of blood T cell repertoires in COVID-19. Assay used: immunoSEQ multiplex PCR; TCRdb lists only in-frame clones, some missing. Of around 200,000 clones listed, more than 80% are singletons. The specimen was peripheral blood. The receptors originated from a woman in her twenties or thirties with COVID-19, enrolled during active disease.

This chain uses TRBV7-8 with TRBJ1-5; 7 nucleotides agree with TRBD1. The junction had 11 bases not matched to a gene; V was cut back by 10 bases and J by 5 bases. In germline, CDR1 is SGHVS, CDR2 FQNEAQ. The CDR3 runs to 14 residues. In DNA, the CDR3 is TGTGCCACCAGACGAAACAGGGGTCATCAGCCCCAGCATTTT. This encodes CATRRNRGHQPQHF.

This chain connects TRBV6-5 to TRBJ2-3, with 7 bases fitting TRBD2. This CDR3 contains 15 residues. Trimming removed 6 bases from V and 3 bases from J; junction bases left unmatched: 9. Germline CDR1 is MNHEY and CDR2 is SVGAGI. This CDR3 is CASRIQRGATDTQYF. The CDR3 DNA sequence: TGTGCCAGCAGGATCCAGCGGGGAGCGACAGATACGCAGTATTTT.

CDR3 bases: TGTGCCAGTAGTATGATGGCTGGGCATAATTCACCCCTCCACTTT. It yields the protein CASSMMAGHNSPLHF. The V gene is TRBV19, the J gene TRBJ1-6; no firm D call. CDR1 and CDR2 (germline): LNHDA, SQIVND (reference sequence). V lost 3 bases, J lost 5 bases, and 11 bases lay in between. This CDR3 has 15 amino acids.

This clone has at least ten counts. The chain couples TRBV28 to TRBJ1-5; 9 bases line up with TRBD1. Germline lookup yields CDR1 MDHEN and CDR2 SYDVKM. The CDR3 covers 20 residues. V shed 4 bases, J shed 1 base, and the junction held 17 bases outside the gene matches. In nucleotides, the CDR3 is TGTGCCAGCAGTTCCTTTTGGACCGGGACAGGGATCGCGAGCAATCAGCCCCAGCATTTT. Translating gives CASSSFWTGTGIASNQPQHF.

This chain links TRBV25-1 with TRBJ1-2; D is ambiguous. The CDR3 has 14 amino acids. Germline lookup yields CDR1 MGHDK and CDR2 SYGVNS. V shed 2 bases and J shed 7 bases, with 14 bases lying between them. The CDR3 DNA reads TGTGCCAGCAGTGAAAGTGGAAGGAGTGGTGGCTACACCTTC. Amino acids: CASSESGRSGGYTF.

This clone was counted a single time. The chain has TRBV5-6 and TRBJ1-5, with D possibly being TRBD1 (5 bases). Germline V lookup: CDR1 SGHDT, CDR2 YYEEEE. CDR3 size: 12 residues. The germline V and J ends were trimmed by 6 bases and 7 bases, with 11 bases remaining between them. CDR3 in amino acids: CASNIQGQPQHF. DNA for the CDR3: TGTGCCAGCAACATCCAGGGCCAGCCCCAGCATTTT.

The V gene is TRBV27, the J gene TRBJ2-3; D is uncertain. The germline gives CDR1 MNHEY, CDR2 SMNVEV (reference sequence). The CDR3 contains 12 residues. Trimming took 4 bases from V and 6 from J, leaving 8 bases between them. CDR3 loop: CASSSRSDTQYF. As DNA, the CDR3 is TGTGCCAGCAGTTCCCGGTCGGATACGCAGTATTTT.